This T cell receptor (beta chain) was recorded in a study of blood T cell repertoires in COVID-19. About the study: The study drew acute and convalescent COVID-19 samples from the United States, Italy and Spain.

Germline CDR1 and CDR2: SGHDT and YYEEEE. This CDR3 is built from 16 residues. Trimming took off 0 bases at V and 0 bases at J, with 7 bases between the two ends. Seattle-derived patients entered the study during active infection and were followed longitudinally. Clones were read by immunoSEQ multiplex PCR, and TCRdb kept only the in-frame ones, dropping some. This sample has hundreds of thousands of clones, with approximately 87% found just once. This clone came up once. What was sequenced was peripheral blood. This sequence was found in a woman aged 55 to 70 with COVID-19, enrolled during active disease. The J gene is TRBJ2-6, the V gene TRBV5-6, with D uncertain. The CDR3 nucleotides read TGTGCCAGCAGCTTGGGTAGTAGCTCTGGGGCCAACGTCCTGACTTTC. It is translated as CASSLGSSSGANVLTF.